Shown below are 5 T cell receptor beta chains from a single sample sequenced in a study of blood T cell repertoires in COVID-19. Repertoires were generated with immunoSEQ multiplex PCR, while TCRdb's copy carries only in-frame clones and drops some. The sample has 250,000 to 300,000 clones; roughly 88% are singletons. The source material was peripheral blood. The receptors come from a woman between 65 and 79 years old with acute or convalescent COVID-19.

The DNA for the CDR3 is TGTGCCAGTAGGGCGAGGCTAGCGGGGCAAGAGACCCAGTACTTC. Translated, it gives CASRARLAGQETQYF. The V gene is TRBV19, the J gene TRBJ2-5; 9 bases match TRBD2. The V gene end was trimmed by 6 bases and the J gene end by 2 bases; junction bases not matched to a gene: 7. The germline gives CDR1 LNHDA, CDR2 SQIVND (reference sequence). The CDR3 length is 15 residues.

The rearrangement joins TRBV5-4 to TRBJ2-1; TRBD2 aligns across 7 bases. The CDR3 contains 15 residues. Germline V gene data show CDR1 as SGHNT and CDR2 as YYREEE (reference sequence). The J segment lost 7 bases and the V segment lost 0 bases, leaving 7 bases of the junction unmatched. As DNA, the CDR3 is TGTGCCAGCAGCTTGGAGGTACCTAGCGGAAATGAGCAGTTCTTC. It encodes CASSLEVPSGNEQFF. The variable domain in full, completed from reference TRBV5-4 and TRBJ2-1, reads ETGVTQSPTHLIKTRGQQVTLRCSSQSGHNTVSWYQQALGQGPQFIFQYYREEENGRGNFPPRFSGLQFPNYSSELNVNALELDDSALYLCASSLEVPSGNEQFFGPGTRLTVL.

The rearrangement uses TRBV18 and TRBJ2-2; 12 bases align to TRBD2. The V gene end was trimmed by 6 bases and the J gene end by 2 bases; junction bases not matched to a gene: 16. CDR1 is KGHSH and CDR2 is LQKENI in the germline V gene. The CDR3 runs 20 residues. The CDR3 spells CASSPASLAGGPRNTGELFF. The CDR3 coding sequence is TGTGCCAGCTCGCCAGCCTCTCTAGCGGGGGGGCCACGAAACACCGGGGAGCTGTTTTTT.

The chain uses TRBV5-4 and TRBJ1-4; the D gene is possibly TRBD1 (6 bases). The V end lost 0 bases, the J end lost 8 bases, and 14 bases lay between the germline ends. The length of the CDR3 is 15 residues. Germline V lookup: CDR1 SGHNT, CDR2 YYREEE (reference sequence). CDR3 sequence: CASSLAGGADEKLFF. CDR3 nucleotide sequence: TGTGCCAGCAGCTTGGCGGGGGGCGCAGACGAAAAACTGTTTTTT.

The rearrangement uses TRBV2 and TRBJ1-2, with D possibly TRBD1 on 5 matching bases. Trimming left V 8 bases short and J 0 bases short, with 19 bases between. This CDR3 contains 16 residues. The germline V gene has CDR1 SNHLY and CDR2 FYNNEI. Written as DNA, the CDR3 is TGTGCCAGCGCCCGGCAAGCTGCGACAGCTAACTATGGCTACACCTTC. Its protein is CASARQAATANYGYTF.